A single sample is the source of the 20 T cell receptor beta chains below, sequenced in a study of cytomegalovirus exposure and HLA in healthy donors. The PCR employed 60 Vbeta primers together with 13 Jbeta primers. Assay used: immunoSEQ multiplex PCR; TCRdb lists only in-frame clones, some missing. The sample holds some 150,000 clones, approximately 84% seen once. The sample consisted of PBMCs. The receptors derive from a woman aged 45-59 years in good health and CMV-seropositive.

There are a few counts of this clone. The chain has TRBV18 and TRBJ2-2, with 8 bases aligning to TRBD2. V lost 0 bases, J lost 2 bases, and 5 bases stayed unmatched. The CDR3 spans 17 residues. Germline values: CDR1 KGHSH, CDR2 LQKENI. The CDR3 is CASSPPSGGVNTGELFF. The CDR3, as DNA: TGTGCCAGCTCACCACCCAGCGGGGGTGTTAACACCGGGGAGCTGTTTTTT. Filled out from reference TRBV18 and TRBJ2-2, the complete variable domain reads NAGVMQNPRHLVRRRGQEARLRCSPMKGHSHVYWYRQLPEEGLKFMVYLQKENIIDESGMPKERFSAEFPKEGPSILRIQQVVRGDSAAYFCASSPPSGGVNTGELFFGEGSRLTVL.

The rearrangement uses TRBV5-6 and TRBJ2-5; TRBD2 matches 7 bases. The J call may be incorrect, as the DNA end agrees better with TRBJ2-7. The CDR3 is 14 amino acids. Per the germline V gene, CDR1 is SGHDT and CDR2 is YYEEEE. CDR3 in amino acids: CASSPGGGSYEQYF. In nucleotides, the CDR3 is TGTGCCAGCAGCCCGGGGGGAGGCTCCTACGAGCAGTACTTC.

V is TRBV29-1 and J is TRBJ2-1; D not resolved. Deletions cut 0 bases from V and 7 bases from J, with 4 bases between. Germline-derived CDR1 and CDR2 are SQVTM and ANQGSEA. The CDR3 totals 11 residues. The CDR3 reads CSVEDLNEQFF. CDR3 DNA sequence: TGCAGCGTTGAAGATCTAAATGAGCAGTTCTTC.

V usage is TRBV5-1 and J usage is TRBJ1-3; D possibly corresponds to TRBD1 (5 bases). The CDR3 contains 15 residues. Germline V gene sequence: CDR1 SGHRS, CDR2 YFSETQ. V gave up 0 bases and J gave up 4 bases, with 11 bases separating them. CDR3 region: CASSLAKGPGNTIYF. CDR3 nucleotide sequence: TGCGCCAGCAGCTTGGCCAAGGGGCCCGGAAACACCATATATTTT.

Concerning this clone: Additional DNA sequences in this sample encode the identical CDR3. V gene TRBV5-1 combines with J gene TRBJ2-7; D not resolved. This CDR3 has 15 residues. Germline CDR1 is SGHRS and CDR2 is YFSETQ. V gave up 4 bases and J gave up 1 base, with 15 bases separating them. CDR3 amino acids: CASSLGGPPSYEQYF. CDR3 sequence (DNA): TGCGCCAGCAGCCTGGGTGGGCCCCCATCCTACGAGCAGTACTTC.

In its sample, this clone was seen once. This chain's CDR3 is CASSPIQITGGLNTEAFF. CDR3 sequence (DNA): TGTGCCAGCTCACCCATTCAAATTACAGGGGGTTTGAACACTGAAGCTTTCTTT. This rearrangement joins TRBV18 to TRBJ1-1; 8 nucleotides match TRBD1. The germline V gene encodes CDR1 KGHSH and CDR2 LQKENI. The CDR3 runs to 18 residues. J was trimmed by 0 bases and V by 3 bases; bases with no gene match: 12.

This clone was picked up one time. This chain joins TRBV9 and TRBJ2-5; 9 bases agree with TRBD1. The CDR3 loop spans 14 amino acids. The V gene's germline CDR1 is SGDLS and CDR2 YYNGEE. With V trimmed by 2 bases and J by 3 bases, 2 bases remained unmatched. The CDR3 loop reads CASSVTGGEETQYF. The CDR3 DNA is TGTGCCAGCAGCGTTACAGGGGGCGAAGAGACCCAGTACTTC.

The rearrangement links TRBV7-2 to TRBJ2-1; 9 nucleotides agree with TRBD2. This CDR3 comprises 13 residues. The V segment lost 7 bases and the J segment 8 bases; nucleotides outside the gene matches: 6. CDR1 SGHTA and CDR2 FQGNSA come from the germline V gene. CDR3 sequence (DNA): TGTGCCAGCACCCGTTCTAGCGGGGATGAGCAGTTCTTC. Translation: CASTRSSGDEQFF.

This chain connects TRBV2 to TRBJ1-4; D gene uncertain. V lost 8 bases to trimming and J lost 8 bases, with 21 bases between them. The CDR3 contains 15 residues. Germline V gives CDR1 SNHLY, CDR2 FYNNEI. The CDR3 coding sequence is TGTGCCAGCGTAGGCAACATCGGGAGTTGGGAAAAACTGTTTTTT. Amino acid sequence: CASVGNIGSWEKLFF. The full variable domain, in which reference TRBV2 and TRBJ1-4 provide the parts outside the CDR3, is EPEVTQTPSHQVTQMGQEVILRCVPISNHLYFYWYRQILGQKVEFLVSFYNNEISEKSEIFDDQFSVERPDGSNFTLKIRSTKLEDSAMYFCASVGNIGSWEKLFFGSGTQLSVL.

V and J are TRBV7-9 and TRBJ2-3; TRBD2 might be the D (6 bases). CDR1 SEHNR and CDR2 FQNEAQ come from the germline V gene (reference sequence). V was trimmed by 5 bases and J by 0 bases, leaving 9 bases between them. CDR3 length: 14 amino acids. In DNA form, the CDR3 reads TGTGCCAGCAGCCCCGGGACTAGCACAGATACGCAGTATTTT. Residues: CASSPGTSTDTQYF.

The V call is TRBV7-9, the J call TRBJ2-2, with 7 nucleotides matching TRBD2. Per germline, CDR1 SEHNR and CDR2 FQNEAQ (reference sequence). The CDR3 totals 16 residues. Trimming at V came to 1 base and at J to 0 bases, leaving 2 bases not matched to a gene. The CDR3 region is CASSLGTRTNTGELFF. Here the CDR3 DNA reads TGTGCCAGCAGCTTAGGGACTAGGACGAACACCGGGGAGCTGTTTTTT.

V usage is TRBV11-2 and J usage is TRBJ2-1; TRBD2 agrees at 13 bases. J lost 10 bases, V lost 5 bases, and 8 bases had no gene match. The CDR3 sequence is 15 residues long. Germline CDR1 and CDR2: SGHAT and FQNNGV. CDR3 nucleotides: TGTGCCAGCAGCCTTACTAGCGGGGGGGCATCCGAGCAGTTCTTC. Its protein product is CASSLTSGGASEQFF.

The CDR3 region is CASPPRHLSSYGYTF. Written as DNA, the CDR3 is TGTGCCAGCCCCCCCCGCCACTTGAGTAGCTATGGCTACACCTTC. The rearrangement joins TRBV18 to TRBJ1-2; D call uncertain. From germline, CDR1 is KGHSH and CDR2 LQKENI. This CDR3 has 15 residues. The V and J ends lost 8 bases and 4 bases respectively, with 20 bases between them.

This chain connects TRBV28 to TRBJ1-3; weak D call: TRBD1 (5 bases). From germline, CDR1 is MDHEN and CDR2 SYDVKM. V gave up 0 bases and J gave up 4 bases, with 10 bases separating them. This CDR3 comprises 15 residues. This CDR3 reads CASSLWGGAGNTIYF. Here the CDR3 DNA reads TGTGCCAGCAGTTTATGGGGAGGGGCGGGAAACACCATATATTTT.

This clone was seen a few times. The chain is built from TRBV28 and TRBJ2-3; D gene ambiguous. This CDR3 spans 16 amino acids. Germline CDR1 MDHEN, CDR2 SYDVKM. Trimming cost V 6 bases and J 0 bases, with 16 bases left between them. The CDR3 here is CASSPLEVTSTDTQYF. CDR3 nucleotides: TGTGCCAGCAGCCCCTTAGAGGTGACTAGCACAGATACGCAGTATTTT.

CDR3 region: CASSVAPVGELFF. In DNA, the CDR3 is TGTGCCAGCAGCGTAGCCCCAGTCGGGGAGCTGTTTTTT. V and J are TRBV9 and TRBJ2-2; no clear D gene. Germline CDR1 is SGDLS and CDR2 is YYNGEE. Trimming left V 0 bases short and J 7 bases short, with 7 bases between. The CDR3 covers 13 residues.

This clone was picked up a small number of times. The genes are TRBV25-1 and TRBJ2-7, with D possibly TRBD2 on 5 matching bases. Trimming removed 2 bases from V and 3 bases from J, with 14 bases in between. Germline V gene sequence: CDR1 MGHDK, CDR2 SYGVNS. The CDR3 is made up of 15 amino acids. The CDR3: CASSEEGQANYEQYF. The CDR3, as DNA: TGTGCCAGCAGTGAAGAGGGTCAGGCTAACTACGAGCAGTACTTC.

This clone was observed a few times. This chain joins TRBV5-4 and TRBJ1-1, with 9 bases identical to TRBD1. In germline, CDR1 is SGHNT, CDR2 YYREEE (reference sequence). J gave up 1 base and V 3 bases, and 4 bases lay outside the gene matches. CDR3 size: 15 residues. The CDR3 nucleotides read TGTGCCAGCAGCTGGACAGGGGTGGGGAACACTGAAGCTTTCTTT. It translates to CASSWTGVGNTEAFF.

The rearrangement uses TRBV5-5 and TRBJ2-7; D uncertain. With 4 bases removed from V and 3 bases from J, the gap between germline ends came to 14 bases. Germline values: CDR1 SGHKS, CDR2 YYEKEE (reference sequence). The CDR3 has 14 residues. CDR3 in amino acids: CASSPPPSNYEQYF. The CDR3 bases are TGTGCCAGCAGCCCTCCGCCCTCTAACTACGAGCAGTACTTC.

The V and J genes are TRBV9 and TRBJ2-3, with D tentatively TRBD2 (5 bases). CDR1 is SGDLS, CDR2 YYNGEE, per germline. The V gene lost 4 bases and the J gene lost 8 bases, with 14 bases spanning the gap. This CDR3 has 13 amino acids. This CDR3 is CASSPVLEGTQYF. CDR3 DNA sequence: TGTGCCAGCAGCCCAGTCTTAGAGGGTACGCAGTATTTT.